The 13 T cell receptor beta chains listed next were all sequenced from one sample in a study of cytomegalovirus exposure and HLA in healthy donors. With 60 Vbeta and 13 Jbeta primers, the PCR was carried out. Libraries were prepared by immunoSEQ multiplex PCR; TCRdb keeps only in-frame clonotypes and omits some of them. Of 130,000 or so clones in the sample, just under 75% were seen once. The sample consisted of PBMCs. The receptors originated from a middle-aged man in good health and CMV-seropositive.

This chain uses TRBV7-9 with TRBJ1-2, with TRBD1 identical over 8 bases. The CDR3 is 15 residues long. CDR1 is SEHNR and CDR2 is FQNEAQ in the germline V gene (reference sequence). The V segment lost 2 bases and the J segment 3 bases; nucleotides outside the gene matches: 5. The CDR3 nucleotides read TGTGCCAGCAGCTTAAAGGGGGGACAGGACTATGGCTACACCTTC. Its protein is CASSLKGGQDYGYTF.

The CDR3 loop is CASSLTGTPGREQYF. Here the CDR3 DNA reads TGCGCCAGCAGCTTAACCGGGACTCCCGGGAGGGAGCAGTACTTC. The chain employs TRBV5-1 and TRBJ2-5, with 8 bases matching TRBD2. CDR1 is SGHRS and CDR2 is YFSETQ in the germline V gene. After removal of 2 bases from V and 11 bases from J, the junction contained 14 bases not matched to a gene. This CDR3 is 15 amino acids long.

In DNA form, the CDR3 reads TGCGCCAGCAGCCAACCCGGGACACGGTATGGCTACACCTTC. This gives the protein CASSQPGTRYGYTF. The chain couples TRBV4-1 to TRBJ1-2; the D gene is possibly TRBD1 (6 bases). The CDR3 consists of 14 residues. V lost 2 bases, J lost 5 bases, and 12 bases lay in between. Per the germline V gene, CDR1 is MGHRA and CDR2 is YSYEKL.

This clone was seen a few times. The CDR3: CASSDRRMESYEQYF. The DNA of the CDR3 is TGTGCCAGCAGTGACCGACGTATGGAGTCCTACGAGCAGTACTTC. V and J are TRBV6-4 and TRBJ2-7; D not certain. V dropped 2 bases and J dropped 1 base, with 12 bases sitting between them. Germline CDR1 MRHNA, CDR2 SNTAGT. This CDR3 is 15 amino acids long.

In DNA form, the CDR3 reads TGTGCCAGCAGCCCCAGGGGGGGACAGGGGAGCCATGAGCAGTTCTTC. Translation gives CASSPRGGQGSHEQFF. V and J are TRBV9 and TRBJ2-1, with 10 bases matching TRBD1. Germline V gene sequence: CDR1 SGDLS, CDR2 YYNGEE. Trimming cost V 4 bases and J 8 bases; bases outside gene matches: 12. The length of the CDR3 is 16 residues.

This chain joins TRBV18 and TRBJ1-2, with D tentatively TRBD1 (6 bases). CDR3 length: 12 amino acids. V was cut by 4 bases and J by 4 bases, with 7 bases left in between. Germline V gives CDR1 KGHSH, CDR2 LQKENI. This chain's CDR3 is CASSRTVYGYTF. CDR3 DNA sequence: TGTGCCAGCTCACGGACAGTCTATGGCTACACCTTC.

This sequence joins TRBV29-1 and TRBJ1-1; D remains ambiguous. Trimming cost V 6 bases and J 2 bases, with 10 bases left between them. Germline V gene lookup returns CDR1 SQVTM and CDR2 ANQGSEA. The CDR3 spans 12 residues. The CDR3 DNA is TGCAGCGTCTCGCGGGGTAACACTGAAGCTTTCTTT. As protein: CSVSRGNTEAFF.

The chain combines TRBV6-1 with TRBJ2-1; 14 bases are shared with TRBD2. CDR1 and CDR2 (germline): MNHNS, SASEGT. V shed 3 bases and J 7 bases; nucleotides not matched to a gene: 5. The CDR3 loop spans 16 amino acids. The CDR3 region has the DNA TGTGCCAGCAGTGAGACTAGCGGGGGGGTTAGGAATGAGCAGTTCTTC. Amino acid sequence: CASSETSGGVRNEQFF.

The chain carries TRBV5-1 and TRBJ2-7; 9 bases agree with TRBD2. CDR3 length: 16 residues. V lost 0 bases and J lost 1; bases outside the gene matches: 5. Germline V gene data show CDR1 as SGHRS and CDR2 as YFSETQ. CDR3 in amino acids: CASSLDSAGGSYEQYF. As DNA, the CDR3 is TGCGCCAGCAGCTTGGATTCGGCGGGAGGGTCCTACGAGCAGTACTTC.

This clone showed up just once. J is TRBJ2-7 and V is TRBV11-2; D might be TRBD1 (6 bases). V was pared by 0 bases and J by 1 base, with 7 bases between. This CDR3 contains 14 residues. Germline-derived CDR1 and CDR2 are SGHAT and FQNNGV. Written as DNA, the CDR3 is TGTGCCAGCAGCTTAGATGGGACATCCTACGAGCAGTACTTC. Protein product: CASSLDGTSYEQYF. Filled out from reference TRBV11-2 and TRBJ2-7, the complete variable domain reads EAGVAQSPRYKIIEKRQSVAFWCNPISGHATLYWYQQILGQGPKLLIQFQNNGVVDDSQLPKDRFSAERLKGVDSTLKIQPAKLEDSAVYLCASSLDGTSYEQYFGPGTRLTVT.

The chain has TRBV5-1 and TRBJ1-1, with TRBD1 identical over 11 bases. This CDR3 contains 14 residues. The trim removed 5 bases at V and 4 bases at J, leaving 4 bases unmatched. The V gene's germline CDR1 is SGHRS and CDR2 YFSETQ. Here the CDR3 DNA reads TGCGCCAGCAGTCCCGGGACAGGGGGCACTGAAGCTTTCTTT. Translated: CASSPGTGGTEAFF.

This sequence joins TRBV28 and TRBJ2-7; TRBD2 matches at 7 bases. This CDR3 comprises 14 residues. CDR1 is MDHEN, CDR2 SYDVKM, per germline. The trim removed 4 bases at V and 3 bases at J, leaving 6 bases unmatched. CDR3 in amino acids: CASSSGGSRYEQYF. CDR3 nucleotide sequence: TGTGCCAGCAGTTCGGGGGGATCTCGCTACGAGCAGTACTTC.

This clone has just a few counts. The gene calls are TRBV11-2 and TRBJ2-5, with D uncertain. The germline V gene has CDR1 SGHAT and CDR2 FQNNGV. V was clipped by 1 base and J by 2 bases, with 11 bases between them. The CDR3 is 15 residues long. The DNA for the CDR3 is TGTGCCAGCAGCTTAGTTTTGGCCCAGCAAGAGACCCAGTACTTC. It codes for CASSLVLAQQETQYF.